The 12 T cell receptor beta chains listed next were all sequenced from one sample in a study of T cells in Graves' hyperthyroidism and ophthalmopathy. Amplification yielded TCR beta CDR3 regions, with RNA transcripts as the source. Primed by the HTBI set, a first-round RT-PCR was run on the TCR CDR3. TCRdb fed the multiplex PCR reads into MiXCR, producing one record per CDR3 protein. This table holds about 640,000 distinct CDR3 sequences, 13% to 15% found once. The sample consisted of blood. Source of these receptors: a woman between 45 and 65 years old with Graves' ophthalmopathy.

This clonotype turned up a few times. Here the CDR3 DNA reads TGCGCCAGCAGGCTATCAGGAGTTTATGAGCAGTTCTTC. Its translation: CASRLSGVYEQFF. The chain joins TRBV5-1 to TRBJ2-1, with D unresolved. Trimming pared 5 bases from V and 8 bases from J, leaving 14 bases between. The CDR3 totals 13 residues. Germline V lookup: CDR1 SGHRS, CDR2 YFSETQ. Filled out from reference TRBV5-1 and TRBJ2-1, the complete variable domain reads KAGVTQTPRYLIKTRGQQVTLSCSPISGHRSVSWYQQTPGQGLQFLFEYFSETQRNKGNFPGRFSGRQFSNSRSEMNVSTLELGDSALYLCASRLSGVYEQFFGPGTRLTVL.

This clonotype was detected ten times or more. The chain couples TRBV5-6 to TRBJ2-5; D remains unclear. V was trimmed by 1 base and J by 0 bases, leaving 10 bases between them. CDR1 and CDR2 (germline): SGHDT, YYEEEE. CDR3 length: 15 amino acids. CDR3 amino acids: CASSLFGRYQETQYF. DNA of the CDR3: TGTGCCAGCAGCTTGTTCGGGCGCTACCAAGAGACCCAGTACTTC.

This clonotype was observed many times. V and J are TRBV12-3 or TRBV12-4 and TRBJ2-1; TRBD1 might be the D (6 bases). V was trimmed by 5 bases and J by 9 bases, leaving 11 bases between them. The CDR3 contains 12 residues. The CDR3 DNA sequence: TGTGCCAGCAGTAACAGGGCTAGTGAGCAGTTCTTC. Protein product: CASSNRASEQFF.

Ten or more counts support this clonotype. The J gene is TRBJ1-3, the V gene TRBV27, with D perhaps matching TRBD1 (6 bases). Germline CDR1 reads MNHEY; CDR2 reads SMNVEV (reference sequence). V lost 6 bases, J lost 0 bases, and 12 bases lay in between. The CDR3 runs to 15 residues. The CDR3 DNA reads as TGTGCCAGCAGAGCGACAGGTCGCTCTGGAAACACCATATATTTT. It yields the protein CASRATGRSGNTIYF.

This clonotype was observed at least ten times. V is TRBV10-3 and J is TRBJ1-1, with 10 nucleotides matching TRBD1. The germline V gene has CDR1 ENHRY and CDR2 SYGVKD. The CDR3 runs 16 residues. The V gene end was trimmed by 3 bases and the J gene end by 5 bases; junction bases not matched to a gene: 9. CDR3 sequence reads: CAISEVLGQGLTEAFF. As DNA, the CDR3 is TGTGCCATCAGTGAAGTATTGGGACAGGGGTTGACTGAAGCTTTCTTT.

This clonotype came up many times. The DNA for the CDR3 is TGTGCCAGCAGTTATACTAGCAGGGGCTACGAGCAGTACTTC. It specifies CASSYTSRGYEQYF. The genes are TRBV6-1 and TRBJ2-7, with D tentatively TRBD1 or TRBD2 (6 bases each). V was pared by 5 bases and J by 3 bases, with 14 bases between. The CDR3 loop spans 14 amino acids. The germline V gene encodes CDR1 MNHNS and CDR2 SASEGT.

At least ten counts were recorded for this clonotype. This chain links TRBV7-2 with TRBJ2-7; possible D gene TRBD1, 5 bases. This CDR3 has 16 amino acids. The germline gives CDR1 SGHTA, CDR2 FQGNSA. Trimming cost V 1 base and J 3 bases, with 16 bases left between them. The CDR3 coding sequence is TGTGCCAGCAGCTTAGAAATGACAGAGGAAAGCTACGAGCAGTACTTC. This codes for CASSLEMTEESYEQYF. Together with reference TRBV7-2 and TRBJ2-7, the CDR3 gives the full variable domain: GAGVSQSPSNKVTEKGKDVELRCDPISGHTALYWYRQSLGQGLEFLIYFQGNSAPDKSGLPSDRFSAERTGGSVSTLTIQRTQQEDSAVYLCASSLEMTEESYEQYFGPGTRLTVT.

The chain joins TRBV5-6 to TRBJ2-2; D might be TRBD1 or TRBD2, each matching 5 bases. This CDR3 is built from 13 residues. Trimming shortened V by 4 bases and J by 8 bases, and 12 bases separated the two germline ends. Germline lookup yields CDR1 SGHDT and CDR2 YYEEEE. The CDR3 region is CASSLYGGGELFF. The CDR3 DNA is TGTGCCAGCAGCCTCTATGGGGGAGGGGAGCTGTTTTTT.

This clonotype was seen only a few times. V and J are TRBV20-1 and TRBJ2-3; D gene uncertain. This CDR3 region has 13 residues. Trimming cost V 7 bases and J 1 base, with 12 bases left between them. From germline, CDR1 is DFQATT and CDR2 SNEGSKA (reference sequence). The chain's CDR3 is CSVPDRGTDTQYF. As DNA, the CDR3 is TGCAGTGTCCCCGACCGTGGCACAGATACGCAGTATTTT.

The J gene is TRBJ2-7, the V gene TRBV7-6, with TRBD2 identical over 16 bases. J was trimmed by 3 bases and V by 5 bases; bases with no gene match: 10. This CDR3 comprises 18 residues. Germline-derived CDR1 and CDR2 are SGHVS and FNYEAQ. CDR3 DNA: TGTGCCAGCAGCCCGCTCTCGGGACTAGCGGGAGGGCGCTACGAGCAGTACTTC. This codes for CASSPLSGLAGGRYEQYF.

This clonotype appeared many times. The rearrangement uses TRBV12-3 or TRBV12-4 and TRBJ2-1; 9 bases line up with TRBD1. V trimming: 5 bases; J trimming: 8 bases; junction bases outside the gene matches: 13. The CDR3 extends over 16 amino acids. The CDR3 is CASSAPGQGVSDEQFF. The CDR3 DNA reads TGTGCCAGCAGTGCTCCGGGACAGGGAGTTTCGGATGAGCAGTTCTTC.

This clonotype came up a few times. The genes are TRBV12-3 or TRBV12-4 and TRBJ2-1, with 13 nucleotides matching TRBD2. Trimming took 4 bases from V and 14 from J; bases not matched to a gene: 23. This CDR3 is built from 19 residues. This CDR3 is CASSSYPLGTSGKAGMEFF. In nucleotides, the CDR3 is TGTGCCAGCAGTTCCTACCCCCTCGGGACTAGCGGGAAGGCGGGTATGGAGTTCTTC.